This entry lists 16 T cell receptor beta chains sequenced from one sample in a study of shared clonotypes between healthy human individuals. Assay used: immunoSEQ multiplex PCR; TCRdb lists only in-frame clones, some missing. The sample holds around 2.5 million clones, over 85% seen once. Material for sequencing was naive CD4+ T cells from PBMCs. This sample's subset: CD45RA+ positively selected. The origin of the receptors is a man younger than 35 in good health. Some clones in this sample may be carry-over from other donors' samples.

The chain joins TRBV5-1 to TRBJ2-5; 9 bases map to TRBD2. Germline V gene data show CDR1 as SGHRS and CDR2 as YFSETQ. CDR3 length equals 17 residues. The ends lost 4 bases at V and 2 bases at J; junction bases unmatched: 12. CDR3 DNA: TGCGCCAGCAGCATCCTTCCGGGACTAGCCGGTCAAGAGACCCAGTACTTC. It encodes CASSILPGLAGQETQYF.

The chain joins TRBV28 to TRBJ1-2; D is possibly TRBD1 (6 bases). V lost 7 bases and J lost 1, with 19 bases in between. Germline lookup yields CDR1 MDHEN and CDR2 SYDVKM. This CDR3 spans 16 amino acids. CDR3: CASTRDKGVGNYGYTF. The CDR3 DNA sequence: TGTGCCAGCACCCGGGACAAGGGTGTCGGTAACTATGGCTACACCTTC.

J is TRBJ2-1 and V is TRBV18, with D uncertain. Trimming pared 3 bases from V and 0 bases from J, leaving 18 bases between. The CDR3 is made up of 18 amino acids. Germline CDR1 and CDR2: KGHSH and LQKENI. The CDR3 region is CASSPYLGGLGSYNEQFF. CDR3 bases: TGTGCCAGCTCACCCTATTTAGGCGGCCTAGGCTCCTACAATGAGCAGTTCTTC.

The gene calls are TRBV7-2 and TRBJ2-4, with 15 positions matching TRBD2. The germline V gene has CDR1 SGHTA and CDR2 FQGNSA. The J segment lost 1 base and the V segment lost 5 bases, leaving 6 bases of the junction unmatched. The CDR3 contains 18 residues. The CDR3 region has the DNA TGTGCCAGCAGCCTTGGACTAGCGGGAGGGGACGCCAAAAACATTCAGTACTTC. Amino acids: CASSLGLAGGDAKNIQYF.

The chain recombines TRBV4-2 with TRBJ2-3; 8 nucleotides agree with TRBD2. The length of the CDR3 is 16 residues. Germline trimming cut 1 base from V and 4 bases from J; bases unmatched to any gene: 7. CDR1 is LGHNA, CDR2 YNFKEQ, per germline. CDR3 amino acids: CASSQVDSGKSDTQYF. The CDR3 DNA sequence: TGTGCCAGCAGCCAAGTCGATAGCGGGAAATCAGATACGCAGTATTTT.

The gene calls are TRBV7-2 and TRBJ1-2; 7 bases are a match to TRBD1. CDR1 is SGHTA, CDR2 FQGNSA, per germline. The trim removed 6 bases at V and 3 bases at J, leaving 7 bases unmatched. The CDR3 runs 14 residues. CDR3 in DNA: TGTGCCAGCAGTGGACAGGAAAAATACTATGGCTACACCTTC. It translates to CASSGQEKYYGYTF.

The chain carries TRBV7-9 and TRBJ2-6, with D possibly being TRBD1 or TRBD2 (7 bases each). Trimming took off 2 bases at V and 0 bases at J, with 17 bases between the two ends. Germline assignment: CDR1 SEHNR and CDR2 FQNEAQ (reference sequence). The CDR3 extends over 19 amino acids. The CDR3 sequence is CASSLPGGQSSSGANVLTF. DNA for the CDR3: TGTGCCAGCAGCTTACCGGGGGGACAGTCAAGCTCTGGGGCCAACGTCCTGACTTTC.

This clone occurred once. The J gene is TRBJ2-5, the V gene TRBV6-6, with D possibly matching TRBD2 (6 bases). The germline CDR1 and CDR2 sequences are MNHNY and SVGAGI (reference sequence). This CDR3 spans 12 amino acids. Trimming removed 8 bases from V and 5 bases from J, with 12 bases in between. This CDR3 reads CASSYREETQYF. DNA of the CDR3: TGTGCCAGCTCTTACCGGGAGGAGACCCAGTACTTC.

The rearrangement joins TRBV28 to TRBJ2-3; D may match TRBD1 or TRBD2 (5 bases each). Trimming left V 5 bases short and J 6 bases short, with 15 bases between. The V gene's germline CDR1 is MDHEN and CDR2 SYDVKM. CDR3 size: 14 residues. The CDR3 region is CASSPPGWDDTQYF. In nucleotides, the CDR3 is TGTGCCAGCAGTCCCCCGGGCTGGGACGATACGCAGTATTTT.

The chain recombines TRBV4-2 with TRBJ2-5; D is uncertain. This CDR3 has 15 residues. Trimming pared 0 bases from V and 1 base from J, leaving 9 bases between. Germline loops: CDR1 LGHNA, CDR2 YNFKEQ. CDR3 protein: CASSQDRLRQETQYF. Here the CDR3 DNA reads TGTGCCAGCAGCCAAGATAGGTTACGCCAAGAGACCCAGTACTTC.

The chain uses TRBV18 and TRBJ1-2; TRBD1 is a possible D gene (6 bases). The CDR3 has 13 residues. Germline CDR1 and CDR2: KGHSH and LQKENI. Trimming took 6 bases from V and 1 from J, leaving 9 bases between them. The CDR3 loop reads CASSGTSNYGYTF. CDR3 DNA: TGTGCCAGCTCGGGGACAAGTAACTATGGCTACACCTTC.

This clone was seen only a few times. The V and J genes are TRBV14 and TRBJ1-1; the D gene is possibly TRBD1 (6 bases). Germline CDR1 is SGHDN and CDR2 is FVKESK. The CDR3 spans 12 residues. V was cut by 7 bases and J by 7 bases, with 13 bases left in between. CDR3 DNA: TGTGCCAGCATTGGGGGGGCTGGTGAAGCTTTCTTT. Amino acid sequence: CASIGGAGEAFF.

Note on this clone: Other nucleotide sequences in the sample specify the same CDR3. V and J are TRBV5-1 and TRBJ2-3; 11 bases match TRBD2. Germline lookup yields CDR1 SGHRS and CDR2 YFSETQ. This CDR3 region has 16 residues. The ends lost 4 bases at V and 0 bases at J; junction bases unmatched: 4. CDR3 amino acids: CASSPGTSGSTDTQYF. The CDR3 DNA sequence: TGCGCCAGCAGCCCAGGGACTAGCGGCAGCACAGATACGCAGTATTTT.

The chain links TRBV4-1 to TRBJ1-1; 7 bases align to TRBD1. Germline CDR1 MGHRA, CDR2 YSYEKL. The CDR3 covers 19 residues. The junction had 19 bases not matched to a gene; V was cut back by 2 bases and J by 4 bases. CDR3 sequence: CASSQRILVVQGQGTEAFF. For the CDR3, the DNA is TGCGCCAGCAGCCAACGGATCCTTGTTGTACAGGGGCAGGGCACTGAAGCTTTCTTT.

V is TRBV29-1 and J is TRBJ2-1; D remains unclear. Germline V gives CDR1 SQVTM, CDR2 ANQGSEA. The CDR3 sequence is 13 residues long. Trimming pared 1 base from V and 5 bases from J, leaving 9 bases between. The CDR3 bases are TGCAGCGTTGAAGCCCAGGCGGACAATGAGCAGTTCTTC. This encodes CSVEAQADNEQFF.

The CDR3 is CASSPWSFLDEQYF. In DNA, the CDR3 is TGTGCCAGCAGCCCCTGGTCTTTCCTGGACGAGCAGTACTTC. The V call is TRBV27, the J call TRBJ2-7; D gene uncertain. V was clipped by 6 bases and J by 5 bases, with 17 bases between them. The CDR3 runs to 14 residues. Germline-derived CDR1 and CDR2 are MNHEY and SMNVEV (reference sequence).